This TCR beta chain was documented in a study of OX40 agonist ivuxolimab in advanced cancers. In the study overall: Therapy given before enrollment (anti-PD-1, anti-PD-L1 or anti-CTLA-4) was allowed, and 40% to 45% had some. General study points: The specificity for antigen of the expanded peripheral T cells was not determined. Expanded clones were, on average, more numerous among CD8+ T cells than CD4+. Low levels of normalized T-cell clonal expansion also appeared in some nonresponders.

The method was immunoSEQ multiplex PCR; TCRdb's version includes in-frame clones alone and lacks a portion of them. Among under 50,000 clones listed, 88% were seen once. As concerns this clone: The antigen remains unidentified.

The specimen comprised CD4+ or CD8+ T cells sorted from blood, sampled in a trial of the OX40 agonist ivuxolimab. This receptor was obtained from an adult with an advanced solid tumor such as melanoma, head and neck, liver or kidney cancer.

The CDR3, as DNA: TGTGCCAGCAGCCCTAACACCTATACGGGGGGCCGGCCAGATACGCAGTATTTT. As protein: CASSPNTYTGGRPDTQYF. This chain uses TRBV5-4 with TRBJ2-3, with D perhaps TRBD2 (7 bases). The germline gives CDR1 SGHNT, CDR2 YYREEE (reference sequence). CDR3 length: 18 amino acids. Trimming removed 4 bases at V and 4 bases at J, with 25 bases between.